The 2 T cell receptor beta chains below were found in one sample sequenced in a study of cytomegalovirus exposure and HLA in healthy donors. 60 Vbeta and 13 Jbeta primers were used in PCR. TCRdb's copy holds only in-frame clones and misses some; the assay was immunoSEQ multiplex PCR. The sample consists of over 130,000 clones, approximately 80% of them appearing once. Sequencing was performed on PBMCs. The receptors derive from a man aged 50 or older in good health and CMV-seronegative.

This chain uses TRBV6-5 with TRBJ1-1, with 7 bases matching TRBD1. Trimming cost V 4 bases and J 2 bases; bases outside gene matches: 7. The germline gives CDR1 MNHEY, CDR2 SVGAGI. The CDR3 has 15 residues. Here the CDR3 reads CASSSGTVANTEAFF. DNA for the CDR3: TGTGCCAGCAGTTCTGGGACAGTAGCTAACACTGAAGCTTTCTTT.

The chain links TRBV29-1 to TRBJ1-3; possible D gene TRBD1, 5 bases. The V gene lost 4 bases and the J gene lost 0 bases, with 10 bases spanning the gap. The V gene's germline CDR1 is SQVTM and CDR2 ANQGSEA. The CDR3 is made up of 14 amino acids. The CDR3 region has the DNA TGCAGCGTTGCACAGGCCAACTCTGGAAACACCATATATTTT. Its protein is CSVAQANSGNTIYF.